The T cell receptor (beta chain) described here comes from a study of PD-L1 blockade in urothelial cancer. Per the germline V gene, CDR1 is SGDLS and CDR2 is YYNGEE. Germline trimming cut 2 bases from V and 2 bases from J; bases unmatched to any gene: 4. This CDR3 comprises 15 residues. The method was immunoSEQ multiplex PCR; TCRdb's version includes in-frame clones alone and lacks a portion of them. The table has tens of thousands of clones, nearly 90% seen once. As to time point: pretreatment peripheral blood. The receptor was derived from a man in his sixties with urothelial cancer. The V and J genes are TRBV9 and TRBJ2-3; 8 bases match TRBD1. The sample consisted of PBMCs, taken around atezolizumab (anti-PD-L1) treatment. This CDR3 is CASSVDRGTTDTQYF. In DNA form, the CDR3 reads TGTGCCAGCAGCGTCGACAGGGGTACCACAGATACGCAGTATTTT.